Listed here are 20 T cell receptor beta chains from one sample, sequenced in a study of blood T cell repertoires in COVID-19 (dated by TCRdb to about 2020). Library preparation used the immunoSEQ multiplex PCR assay. TCRdb took this table from immuneACCESS and kept in-frame rearrangements with V and J called. Such tables lack part of the clones; where checked against another copy, unresolved V genes explain under half of the gap, and the rest is unexplained. In this sample the table shows around 130,000 clones, roughly 90% of which occur a single time. The leading ten clones occupy 4% to 5% of the sample. The sequenced sample was peripheral blood. These TCRs come from a man aged 60 to 75 with COVID-19, enrolled during active disease.

The chain couples TRBV5-4 to TRBJ1-3; 7 positions agree with TRBD1. CDR3 length: 15 residues. V lost 0 bases and J lost 2; bases outside the gene matches: 2. Per the germline V gene, CDR1 is SGHNT and CDR2 is YYREEE (reference sequence). The CDR3 region is CASSLDGTAGNTIYF. In nucleotides, the CDR3 is TGTGCCAGCAGCTTGGACGGGACAGCTGGAAACACCATATATTTT.

The chain combines TRBV10-2 with TRBJ2-1; TRBD2 matches at 9 bases. Trimming took 4 bases from V and 7 from J; bases not matched to a gene: 5. The CDR3 spans 14 residues. Germline assignment: CDR1 WSHSY and CDR2 SAAADI. CDR3 sequence reads: CASSGSGSGNEQFF. CDR3 in DNA: TGCGCCAGCAGTGGTAGCGGGAGCGGGAATGAGCAGTTCTTC.

This clone was detected a few times. The V and J genes are TRBV21-1 and TRBJ2-3; no check of the table's D call, TRBD1, against the DNA was made. TRBV21-1 is a pseudogene. The CDR3 loop spans 15 amino acids. The CDR3 DNA reads TGTGCCAGAGGGGGAAGAGGACGGACCACAGATACGCAGTATTTT. Translating it yields CARGGRGRTTDTQYF.

This clone was found once. This chain links TRBV29-1 with TRBJ2-3; 7 positions agree with TRBD2. The V and J ends lost 5 bases and 7 bases, in that order; junction bases with no gene match: 9. Looked up from germline, CDR1 is SQVTM and CDR2 is ANQGSEA. The CDR3 has 13 residues. The CDR3 loop is CSVLAGEEYTQYF. The CDR3 DNA reads TGCAGCGTTTTGGCGGGAGAAGAATATACGCAGTATTTT.

The rearrangement uses TRBV4-3 and TRBJ2-7; 10 positions agree with TRBD2. This CDR3 is built from 20 residues. Germline CDR1 is LGHNA and CDR2 is YSLEER. V was clipped by 0 bases and J by 3 bases; unmatched bases: 17. The CDR3, as DNA: TGCGCCAGCAGCCAAGATTCTCCGGGGGGGTCTAGCGGGAGTAGCTACGAGCAGTACTTC. Amino acids: CASSQDSPGGSSGSSYEQYF.

The rearrangement uses TRBV5-6 and TRBJ1-3, with a tentative D call TRBD1 (5 bases). The CDR3 is 16 amino acids. V gave up 3 bases and J gave up 7 bases, with 20 bases separating them. The V gene's germline CDR1 is SGHDT and CDR2 YYEEEE. CDR3 nucleotides: TGTGCCAGCAGCTCTGGGAGGAGAAACTGGGGGAACACCATATATTTT. Amino acid sequence: CASSSGRRNWGNTIYF.

The chain couples TRBV15 to TRBJ1-1; no definite D call. The CDR3 covers 13 residues. CDR1 is LNHNV and CDR2 is YYDKDF in the germline V gene (reference sequence). V was pared by 1 base and J by 3 bases, with 6 bases between. CDR3 residues: CATSRVLYTEAFF. The CDR3, as DNA: TGTGCCACCAGCAGAGTCCTCTACACTGAAGCTTTCTTT. The variable domain in full, completed from reference TRBV15 and TRBJ1-1, reads DAMVIQNPRYQVTQFGKPVTLSCSQTLNHNVMYWYQQKSSQAPKLLFHYYDKDFNNEADTPDNFQSRRPNTSFCFLDIRSPGLGDTAMYLCATSRVLYTEAFFGQGTRLTVV.

The chain links TRBV11-3 to TRBJ2-1; D may be TRBD2 (5 bases). CDR1 and CDR2 (germline): SGHNT, YENEEA. V was cut by 6 bases and J by 8 bases, with 11 bases left in between. The CDR3 loop spans 12 amino acids. The CDR3: CASSLGRDEQFF. In DNA form, the CDR3 reads TGTGCCAGCAGTCTAGGGCGGGATGAGCAGTTCTTC.

This clone was seen a handful of times. The chain is built from TRBV24-1 and TRBJ2-5; 10 bases align to TRBD1. V trimming: 10 bases; J trimming: 5 bases; junction bases outside the gene matches: 9. Germline values: CDR1 KGHDR, CDR2 SFDVKD. The length of the CDR3 is 14 residues. The DNA for the CDR3 is TGTGCCACTTCGGGGACAGGGGAGGTGGAGACCCAGTACTTC. It codes for CATSGTGEVETQYF.

The chain carries TRBV9 and TRBJ1-4, with a possible D match to TRBD1 (5 bases). This CDR3 is built from 14 residues. V was shortened by 1 base and J by 8 bases, with 12 bases between the two germline ends. The germline CDR1 and CDR2 sequences are SGDLS and YYNGEE. As DNA, the CDR3 is TGTGCCAGCAGCGTAAGCGGGGACTCCGAAAAACTGTTTTTT. Its translation: CASSVSGDSEKLFF.

The J gene is TRBJ2-2, the V gene TRBV24-1; the match to TRBD1 covers 9 bases. The CDR3 totals 17 residues. V was pared by 3 bases and J by 5 bases, with 9 bases of the junction left unmatched. Germline V gives CDR1 KGHDR, CDR2 SFDVKD. CDR3 DNA: TGTGCCACCAGTGATCCGCCTGGGACAGGGCGAACCGGGGAGCTGTTTTTT. Protein product: CATSDPPGTGRTGELFF.

The chain carries TRBV2 and TRBJ2-7, with D perhaps TRBD2 (6 bases). There are 14 residues in the CDR3. Trimming removed 3 bases from V and 1 base from J, with 10 bases in between. Germline assignment: CDR1 SNHLY and CDR2 FYNNEI. The CDR3 loop is CASSEASGSYEQYF. CDR3 sequence (DNA): TGTGCCAGCAGTGAGGCCAGCGGGTCCTACGAGCAGTACTTC.

As DNA, the CDR3 is TGTGCCAGCTCACCAATATCAGCTAGCGGGGTCTACAATGAGCAGTTCTTC. Encoded protein: CASSPISASGVYNEQFF. This chain links TRBV18 with TRBJ2-1, with 9 nucleotides matching TRBD2. Losses at the gene ends were 2 bases for V and 3 bases for J; bases not matched to a gene: 8. CDR1 is KGHSH, CDR2 LQKENI, per germline. This CDR3 contains 17 residues.

This chain joins TRBV24-1 and TRBJ2-1; TRBD1 matches at 9 bases. The CDR3 loop spans 15 amino acids. Losses at the gene ends were 1 base for V and 8 bases for J; bases not matched to a gene: 5. From germline, CDR1 is KGHDR and CDR2 SFDVKD. Written as DNA, the CDR3 is TGTGCCACCAGTGATTTTTACAGGGGGCAGGATGAGCAGTTCTTC. Translation: CATSDFYRGQDEQFF.

V and J are TRBV4-2 and TRBJ1-4; TRBD1 aligns across 8 bases. V was pared by 4 bases and J by 5 bases, with 6 bases of the junction left unmatched. CDR1 LGHNA and CDR2 YNFKEQ come from the germline V gene. CDR3 length: 15 amino acids. The CDR3 sequence: CASSLSGGANEKLFF. The DNA of the CDR3 is TGTGCCAGCAGCCTTTCAGGGGGCGCAAATGAAAAACTGTTTTTT.

This sequence joins TRBV18 and TRBJ1-1; perhaps TRBD1 as D (6 bases). Germline CDR1 reads KGHSH; CDR2 reads LQKENI. This CDR3 spans 14 amino acids. Trimming left V 2 bases short and J 2 bases short, with 9 bases between. CDR3 sequence: CASSPGQPNTEAFF. In nucleotides, the CDR3 is TGTGCCAGCTCACCAGGACAGCCAAACACTGAAGCTTTCTTT.

CDR3 sequence: CASRRGTIYF. The CDR3 DNA sequence: TGTGCCAGCAGGCGGGGCACCATATATTTT. The V and J genes are TRBV12-3 or TRBV12-4 and TRBJ1-3; D gene unclear. The CDR3 runs 10 residues. V dropped 6 bases and J dropped 9 bases, with 6 bases sitting between them.

This sequence joins TRBV13 and TRBJ1-1; D might be TRBD1 (6 bases). This CDR3 contains 14 residues. CDR1 is PRHDT, CDR2 FYEKMQ, per germline (reference sequence). Trimming took 0 bases from V and 4 from J, leaving 9 bases between them. The DNA for the CDR3 is TGTGCCAGCAGCTTAGGCCGACAGGCCACTGAAGCTTTCTTT. It specifies CASSLGRQATEAFF.

To note about this clone: A read error is likely here: a far larger clone is one base away. The rearrangement uses TRBV21-1 and TRBJ2-7; TRBD2, the D gene given by the table, was not confirmed from the DNA. TRBV21-1 is a listed pseudogene. The CDR3 extends over 12 amino acids. In DNA, the CDR3 is TGTGCCAGCAGCTCCTACTACTACGAGCAGTACTTC. Translating it yields CASSSYYYEQYF.

This clone was recorded once. CDR3 loop: CASSLVGGVAGELFF. DNA of the CDR3: TGTGCCAGCAGCTTAGTCGGGGGAGTGGCCGGGGAGCTGTTTTTT. The chain has TRBV11-2 and TRBJ2-2, with a weak D call TRBD2 (6 bases). Germline values: CDR1 SGHAT, CDR2 FQNNGV. The ends were cut back, 1 base at V and 6 bases at J, with 12 bases in the middle. The CDR3 length is 15 residues.